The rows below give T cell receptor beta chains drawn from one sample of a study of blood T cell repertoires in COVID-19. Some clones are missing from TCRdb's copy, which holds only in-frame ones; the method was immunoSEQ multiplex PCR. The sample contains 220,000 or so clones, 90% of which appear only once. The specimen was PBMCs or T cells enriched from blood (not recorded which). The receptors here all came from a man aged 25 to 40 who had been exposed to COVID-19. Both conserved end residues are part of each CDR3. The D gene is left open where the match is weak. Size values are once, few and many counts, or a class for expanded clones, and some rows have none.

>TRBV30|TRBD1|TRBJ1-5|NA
TGTGCCTTCCGGGACAGGGATCAGCCCCAGCATTTT
CAFRDRDQPQHF
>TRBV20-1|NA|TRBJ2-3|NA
TGCAGTGCTACCCTCCCCGATACGCAGTATTTT
CSATLPDTQYF
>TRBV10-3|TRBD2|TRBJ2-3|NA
TGTGCCATCAGTGATTCCTCAATATCGGGGGGGCTAGATACGCAGTATTTT
CAISDSSISGGLDTQYF
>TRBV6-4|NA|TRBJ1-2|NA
TGTGCCAGCAGTGACTCTCAGGGGCGAAGTGGCTACACCTTC
CASSDSQGRSGYTF
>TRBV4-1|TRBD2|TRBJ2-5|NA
TGCGCCAGCAGCCACCCGCGACCACTAGCGGGGGGCTCCCAAGAGACCCAGTACTTC
CASSHPRPLAGGSQETQYF
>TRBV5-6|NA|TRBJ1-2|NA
TGTGCCAGCAGCTTGGCGCTATCCGACTATCGGGATGGCTACACCTTC
CASSLALSDYRDGYTF
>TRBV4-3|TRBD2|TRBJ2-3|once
TGCGCCAGCAGCCAAGACCAGCGGGGGGTTTTCACAGATACGCAGTATTTT
CASSQDQRGVFTDTQYF
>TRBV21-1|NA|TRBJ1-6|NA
TGTGCCAGACAGGGGCATTCACCCCTCCACTTT
CARQGHSPLHF
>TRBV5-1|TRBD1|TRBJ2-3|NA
TGCGCCAGCAGCCCGGGACAGGGTTGGTGGGAAGATACGCAGTATTTT
CASSPGQGWWEDTQYF
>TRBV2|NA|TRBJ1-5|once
TGTGCCAGCAGTGAAGTTTGGCAGGGCAATCAGCCCCAGCATTTT
CASSEVWQGNQPQHF
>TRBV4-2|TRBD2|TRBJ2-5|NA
TGTGCCAGCAGCCAACTCTCTAGGACGGGGGGAGAGACCCAGTACTTC
CASSQLSRTGGETQYF
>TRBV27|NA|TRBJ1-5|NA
TGTGCCAGCAGTTTTCTAGGCAATCAGCCCCAGCATTTT
CASSFLGNQPQHF
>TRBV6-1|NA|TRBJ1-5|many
TGTGCCAGCAGTGAAGGGTCGGGGGGCAATCAGCCCCAGCATTTT
CASSEGSGGNQPQHF
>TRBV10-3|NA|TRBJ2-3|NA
TGTGCCATCACGGACGGACTCACAGATACGCAGTATTTT
CAITDGLTDTQYF
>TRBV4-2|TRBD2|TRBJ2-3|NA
TGTGCCAGCAGCCAAGCTGGGACTAGCTTGGCAGATACGCAGTATTTT
CASSQAGTSLADTQYF
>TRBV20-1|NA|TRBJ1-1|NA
TGCAGTGCTAGTGACTGGGCTCTACCGATGAACACTGAAGCTTTCTTT
CSASDWALPMNTEAFF
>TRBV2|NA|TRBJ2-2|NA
TGTGCCAGCACAGAGGCCCTACCTTCCGCGGAGCTGTTTTTT
CASTEALPSAELFF
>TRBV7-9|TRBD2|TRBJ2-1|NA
TGTGCCAGCAGCACCCAGCGGGGGGGCTCCAATGAGCAGTTCTTC
CASSTQRGGSNEQFF
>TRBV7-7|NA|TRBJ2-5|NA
TGTGCCAGCAGCTTTTTACGGGGTGAGAAAGAGACCCAGTACTTC
CASSFLRGEKETQYF
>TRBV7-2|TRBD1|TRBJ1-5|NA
TGTGCCAGCAGCTTAGGGAGGACAGGGAAAAATCAGCCCCAGCATTTT
CASSLGRTGKNQPQHF
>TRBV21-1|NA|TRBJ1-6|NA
TGTGCCAGCAGCGGGGACAAACGTCCACCACCCCTCCACTTT
CASSGDKRPPPLHF
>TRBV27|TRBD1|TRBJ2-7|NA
TGTGCCAGCAGTCCAGACGACAGGGGACGACGTTCCCTCTACGAGCAGTACTTC
CASSPDDRGRRSLYEQYF
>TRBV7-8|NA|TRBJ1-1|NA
TGTGCCAGCAGCTTCAAGAGGGACACTGAAGCTTTCTTT
CASSFKRDTEAFF
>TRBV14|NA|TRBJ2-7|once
TGTGCCAGCAGCAGAAGGGAGGACAAATGGGGCGAGCAGTACTTC
CASSRREDKWGEQYF
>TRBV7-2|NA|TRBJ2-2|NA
TGTGCCAGCACCCTCATGGGCGTGGCCGGGGAGCTGTTTTTT
CASTLMGVAGELFF
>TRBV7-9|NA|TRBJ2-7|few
TGTGCCAGCAGTCGGGACTCCGTGATCTCCGAGCAGTACTTC
CASSRDSVISEQYF
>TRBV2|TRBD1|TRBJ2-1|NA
TGTGCCAGCAGGGGACAGGGGTCCCACAATGAGCAGTTCTTC
CASRGQGSHNEQFF
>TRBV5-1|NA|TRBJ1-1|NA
TGCGCCAGCAGCTACAACCCACAGGGGAACACTGAAGCTTTCTTT
CASSYNPQGNTEAFF